These 30 T cell receptor beta chains were sequenced from one sample in a study of patients and donors after allogeneic stem cell transplantation. TCRdb redid the calling of the RT-PCR reads with MiXCR, one entry per CDR3 protein. The table lists about a million distinct CDR3 sequences, 15% to 20% of them singletons. The sample comprised blood, either unsorted or a sorted T cell fraction (not recorded which). These receptors came from a human donor who was either an allogeneic HSCT recipient or a stem cell or donor lymphocyte infusion donor (not recorded which). It is not recorded whose cells these are; they may come from a transplant donor.

J is TRBJ2-1 and V is TRBV10-2; TRBD2 might be the D (5 bases). This CDR3 spans 15 amino acids. In germline, CDR1 is WSHSY, CDR2 SAAADI. The V end was cut by 7 bases, the J end by 0 bases, with 13 bases between. The CDR3 protein is CASNFGESSYNEQFF. The CDR3, as DNA: TGCGCCAGCAATTTTGGGGAGAGCTCCTACAATGAGCAGTTCTTC.

The V gene is TRBV7-3, the J gene TRBJ2-3; D might be TRBD1 (6 bases). V was shortened by 5 bases and J by 5 bases, with 17 bases between the two germline ends. The germline V gene encodes CDR1 SGHTA and CDR2 FQGTGA. The CDR3 has 15 amino acids. This CDR3 is CASSRDRPGVDTQYF. DNA of the CDR3: TGTGCCAGCAGCCGTGACAGGCCCGGCGTAGATACGCAGTATTTT.

The chain employs TRBV5-1 and TRBJ2-3; perhaps TRBD2 as D (6 bases). The CDR3 consists of 15 residues. Germline V gene data show CDR1 as SGHRS and CDR2 as YFSETQ. V was clipped by 4 bases and J by 2 bases, with 14 bases between them. CDR3 in amino acids: CASSLALALTDTQYF. The CDR3 DNA reads TGCGCCAGCAGCCTAGCACTAGCCCTCACAGATACGCAGTATTTT.

This clonotype was observed many times. The chain has TRBV27 and TRBJ1-2; 9 nucleotides match TRBD1. The CDR3 has 14 amino acids. V lost 6 bases and J lost 4; bases outside the gene matches: 6. Germline V CDR1 and CDR2: MNHEY, SMNVEV (reference sequence). The CDR3 region is CASSSGTGSYGYTF. In DNA, the CDR3 is TGTGCCAGCAGCTCCGGGACAGGGAGCTATGGCTACACCTTC.

This clonotype was counted ten times or more. This chain uses TRBV5-1 with TRBJ2-1; tentative D call: TRBD1 (7 bases). V was clipped by 4 bases and J by 3 bases, with 14 bases between them. CDR1 and CDR2 (germline): SGHRS, YFSETQ. The CDR3 length is 15 residues. As DNA, the CDR3 is TGCGCCAGCAGCCCAGGGGGGCTCCTCTACAATGAGCAGTTCTTC. Amino acid sequence: CASSPGGLLYNEQFF.

In this sample, this clonotype turned up a few times. The CDR3 loop is CASSLRSRATEAFF. CDR3 bases: TGTGCCAGCAGTTTAAGGAGCAGGGCCACTGAAGCTTTCTTT. This rearrangement joins TRBV12-3 or TRBV12-4 to TRBJ1-1, with a tentative D call TRBD1 (5 bases). The CDR3 runs 14 residues. V was cut by 2 bases and J by 4 bases, with 11 bases left in between.

This clonotype was counted only a few times. The chain links TRBV20-1 to TRBJ1-1, with 7 bases matching TRBD1. The CDR3 sequence is 12 residues long. Germline CDR1 and CDR2: DFQATT and SNEGSKA (reference sequence). CDR3 loop: CSSGQKNTEAFF. The DNA for the CDR3 is TGCAGCTCGGGACAGAAGAACACTGAAGCTTTCTTT.

The J gene is TRBJ1-2, the V gene TRBV20-1, with D uncertain. V lost 5 bases to trimming and J lost 0 bases, with 13 bases between them. In germline, CDR1 is DFQATT, CDR2 SNEGSKA (reference sequence). This CDR3 has 14 amino acids. CDR3 residues: CSAPRGGANYGYTF. For the CDR3, the DNA is TGCAGTGCTCCCCGAGGCGGAGCTAACTATGGCTACACCTTC.

The gene calls are TRBV5-1 and TRBJ2-5, with D possibly being TRBD2 (5 bases). The V end lost 2 bases, the J end lost 5 bases, and 10 bases lay between the germline ends. Germline-derived CDR1 and CDR2 are SGHRS and YFSETQ. The CDR3 consists of 13 residues. CDR3 bases: TGCGCCAGCAGCTTTGACTACACGGAGACCCAGTACTTC. Residues: CASSFDYTETQYF.

The chain is built from TRBV12-3 or TRBV12-4 and TRBJ2-7; D call uncertain. Trimming pared 2 bases from V and 2 bases from J, leaving 7 bases between. The CDR3 totals 13 residues. The CDR3 DNA reads as TGTGCCAGCAGTTTACGGCCGGCCTACGAGCAGTACTTC. Its protein product is CASSLRPAYEQYF.

There are many counts of this clonotype. The rearrangement uses TRBV12-3 or TRBV12-4 and TRBJ1-6; 8 bases fit TRBD1. The CDR3 contains 15 residues. J was trimmed by 9 bases and V by 4 bases; bases with no gene match: 8. The CDR3 loop reads CASSSQDRAGSPLHF. CDR3 sequence (DNA): TGTGCCAGCAGTTCCCAGGACAGGGCCGGTTCACCCCTCCACTTT.

This clonotype was counted between two and nine times. Here the CDR3 reads CASRGAYGYTF. The CDR3 DNA sequence: TGCGCCAGCCGGGGAGCCTATGGCTACACCTTC. The J gene is TRBJ1-2, the V gene TRBV5-1; D uncertain. There are 11 residues in the CDR3. CDR1 is SGHRS, CDR2 YFSETQ, per germline. V lost 7 bases to trimming and J lost 4 bases, with 8 bases between them. Supplemented by reference TRBV5-1 and TRBJ1-2, the full variable domain reads KAGVTQTPRYLIKTRGQQVTLSCSPISGHRSVSWYQQTPGQGLQFLFEYFSETQRNKGNFPGRFSGRQFSNSRSEMNVSTLELGDSALYLCASRGAYGYTFGSGTRLTVV.

This chain uses TRBV15 with TRBJ2-7; D call uncertain. The CDR3 extends over 18 amino acids. CDR1 is LNHNV, CDR2 YYDKDF, per germline (reference sequence). Trimming took off 3 bases at V and 5 bases at J, with 26 bases between the two ends. The CDR3 loop reads CATSSAAQPGPAAHEQYF. The CDR3 region has the DNA TGTGCCACCAGCAGTGCTGCACAACCGGGCCCCGCCGCTCACGAGCAGTACTTC.

The J gene is TRBJ1-2, the V gene TRBV7-9; D not certain. The CDR3 is made up of 11 amino acids. Trimming removed 7 bases from V and 4 bases from J, with 7 bases in between. Germline V lookup: CDR1 SEHNR, CDR2 FQNEAQ (reference sequence). The CDR3 region has the DNA TGTGCCAGCAAGGGCATCTATGGCTACACCTTC. Its protein is CASKGIYGYTF. Full variable domain (remainder filled in from reference TRBV7-9 and TRBJ1-2): DTGVSQNPRHKITKRGQNVTFRCDPISEHNRLYWYRQTLGQGPEFLTYFQNEAQLEKSRLLSDRFSAERPKGSFSTLEIQRTEQGDSAMYLCASKGIYGYTFGSGTRLTVV.

The CDR3 DNA sequence: TGTGCCAGTAGCCCCGGACAGGGCTCCGAATTGGACTATGGCTACACCTTC. Its protein product is CASSPGQGSELDYGYTF. The gene calls are TRBV19 and TRBJ1-2, with TRBD1 matching 8 bases. The CDR3 sequence is 17 residues long. The germline V gene encodes CDR1 LNHDA and CDR2 SQIVND (reference sequence). The V segment lost 6 bases and the J segment 3 bases; nucleotides outside the gene matches: 15.

Many counts were recorded for this clonotype. The rearrangement joins TRBV29-1 to TRBJ1-2, with D possibly matching TRBD1 (6 bases). The CDR3 is made up of 14 amino acids. Trimming took off 7 bases at V and 5 bases at J, with 20 bases between the two ends. Germline V gene lookup returns CDR1 SQVTM and CDR2 ANQGSEA. DNA of the CDR3: TGCAGCGCAGCCACAGGAAGAGGGGGGTATGGCTACACCTTC. Translated, it gives CSAATGRGGYGYTF.

This clonotype has a count of ten or more. This sequence joins TRBV7-2 and TRBJ1-5; TRBD1 matches at 7 bases. Germline trimming cut 4 bases from V and 1 base from J; bases unmatched to any gene: 4. The CDR3 sequence is 15 residues long. Germline-derived CDR1 and CDR2 are SGHTA and FQGNSA. The CDR3 reads CASSYPQGSNQPQHF. The CDR3 nucleotides read TGTGCCAGCAGCTACCCACAGGGGAGCAATCAGCCCCAGCATTTT.

This CDR3 is CSVIAGGVDTQYF. In nucleotides, the CDR3 is TGCAGCGTTATAGCGGGAGGAGTGGATACGCAGTATTTT. The chain joins TRBV29-1 to TRBJ2-3; 10 positions match TRBD2. Germline CDR1 is SQVTM and CDR2 is ANQGSEA. CDR3 length: 13 amino acids. V lost 5 bases and J lost 6; bases outside the gene matches: 5.

This clonotype showed up many times. The genes are TRBV12-3 or TRBV12-4 and TRBJ1-3, with a weak D call TRBD1 (6 bases). Trimming cost V 4 bases and J 0 bases, with 13 bases left between them. This CDR3 has 16 amino acids. The CDR3 loop is CASSSRTAFSGNTIYF. CDR3 nucleotides: TGTGCCAGCAGTTCCAGGACAGCCTTCTCTGGAAACACCATATATTTT.

This clonotype was observed at least ten times. This rearrangement joins TRBV5-1 to TRBJ2-5; D not resolved. This CDR3 spans 14 amino acids. CDR1 is SGHRS and CDR2 is YFSETQ in the germline V gene. With 0 bases removed from V and 0 bases from J, the gap between germline ends came to 6 bases. The CDR3 protein is CASSLGSYQETQYF. As DNA, the CDR3 is TGCGCCAGCAGCTTGGGGTCGTACCAAGAGACCCAGTACTTC. Using reference TRBV5-1 and TRBJ2-5 for the parts outside the CDR3, the full variable domain is KAGVTQTPRYLIKTRGQQVTLSCSPISGHRSVSWYQQTPGQGLQFLFEYFSETQRNKGNFPGRFSGRQFSNSRSEMNVSTLELGDSALYLCASSLGSYQETQYFGPGTRLLVL.

The CDR3 nucleotides are TGTGCCACCAGCAGACGTACAGGGGGCGGGGAGCTGTTTTTT. Translated, it gives CATSRRTGGGELFF. The V gene is TRBV15, the J gene TRBJ2-2; TRBD1 agrees at 8 bases. CDR1 is LNHNV, CDR2 YYDKDF, per germline (reference sequence). The trim removed 2 bases at V and 7 bases at J, leaving 3 bases unmatched. This CDR3 spans 14 amino acids.

This clonotype appeared a few times. The V call is TRBV12-3 or TRBV12-4, the J call TRBJ2-1; 7 bases line up with TRBD2. The CDR3 contains 16 residues. The V segment lost 1 base and the J segment 6 bases; nucleotides outside the gene matches: 9. The CDR3, as DNA: TGTGCCAGCAGTTTAGTTGCAGCGGGGTATGCCAATGAGCAGTTCTTC. Translation gives CASSLVAAGYANEQFF.

This clonotype was found a few times. The rearrangement uses TRBV29-1 and TRBJ2-6; 8 bases are shared with TRBD1. This CDR3 has 15 amino acids. CDR1 is SQVTM and CDR2 is ANQGSEA in the germline V gene. V was pared by 4 bases and J by 4 bases, with 6 bases of the junction left unmatched. CDR3 DNA: TGCAGCGTTGTGGTCAGGGGGCACGGGGCCAACGTCCTGACTTTC. Its translation: CSVVVRGHGANVLTF.

The chain employs TRBV20-1 and TRBJ2-7; TRBD2 agrees at 9 bases. Trimming took 4 bases from V and 4 from J; bases not matched to a gene: 8. Germline V lookup: CDR1 DFQATT, CDR2 SNEGSKA (reference sequence). The CDR3 is 14 amino acids. The CDR3 nucleotides read TGCAGTGCTATCTCCGGGACTAGCTTGTACGAGCAGTACTTC. Its protein product is CSAISGTSLYEQYF.

This clonotype was observed a few times. V is TRBV5-1 and J is TRBJ2-1; 7 nucleotides align to TRBD1. Looked up from germline, CDR1 is SGHRS and CDR2 is YFSETQ. There are 14 residues in the CDR3. With V trimmed by 6 bases and J by 4 bases, 7 bases remained unmatched. The CDR3 DNA follows: TGCGCCAGCACTAGGACAGGAGATTACAATGAGCAGTTCTTC. Residues: CASTRTGDYNEQFF.

V gene TRBV5-1 combines with J gene TRBJ1-2; D not resolved. The CDR3 extends over 13 amino acids. Germline V gene data show CDR1 as SGHRS and CDR2 as YFSETQ. Trimming removed 0 bases from V and 8 bases from J, with 11 bases in between. Here the CDR3 DNA reads TGCGCCAGCAGCTTGGATGCGGGGAACGGCTACACCTTC. It translates to CASSLDAGNGYTF.

The V gene is TRBV7-2, the J gene TRBJ2-4; D not certain. CDR1 and CDR2 from the germline V gene are SGHTA and FQGNSA. Trimming stripped 1 base from V and 0 bases from J, with 10 bases between. The CDR3 totals 16 residues. The CDR3 nucleotides read TGTGCCAGCAGCTTAGTGGCCAGTCTAGCCAAAAACATTCAGTACTTC. Protein product: CASSLVASLAKNIQYF.

The CDR3 is CASSLDQTGGPLEQYF. The DNA for the CDR3 is TGTGCCAGCAGCTTAGATCAGACAGGGGGACCTCTCGAGCAGTACTTC. This chain joins TRBV11-2 and TRBJ2-7; 9 bases line up with TRBD1. Germline CDR1 reads SGHAT; CDR2 reads FQNNGV. The CDR3 runs to 16 residues. V lost 0 bases and J lost 6; bases outside the gene matches: 9.

This clonotype has only a few counts. This chain uses TRBV4-1 with TRBJ2-2; D remains unclear. Germline CDR1 is MGHRA and CDR2 is YSYEKL. V gave up 0 bases and J gave up 8 bases, with 13 bases separating them. The CDR3 contains 15 residues. CDR3 residues: CASSQDISSGGELFF. CDR3 DNA sequence: TGCGCCAGCAGCCAAGATATTTCTAGTGGGGGGGAGCTGTTTTTT.

The chain recombines TRBV7-8 with TRBJ2-5; either TRBD1 or TRBD2 may supply D (5 bases each). The V gene's germline CDR1 is SGHVS and CDR2 FQNEAQ. The CDR3 sequence is 13 residues long. Between the trimmed V and J ends, which lost 5 bases and 4 bases, there was a span of 11 bases. The CDR3 sequence: CASSGASLETQYF. For the CDR3, the DNA is TGTGCCAGCAGCGGGGCTAGCTTAGAGACCCAGTACTTC.